This T cell receptor (beta chain) was recovered during a study of cytomegalovirus exposure and HLA in healthy donors. CDR1 GTSNPN and CDR2 SVGIG come from the germline V gene (reference sequence). This CDR3 comprises 13 residues. V was cut by 3 bases and J by 6 bases, with 9 bases left in between. Regarding this clone: The antigen remains unidentified.

The study, taken as a whole, reports: Investigators reported more than 150 TCR beta chains as tied to cytomegalovirus.

PCR was performed using 60 Vbeta and 13 Jbeta primers. Generated by immunoSEQ multiplex PCR, the TCRdb table keeps only in-frame clones and is missing some. There are 100,000 to 150,000 clones in the sample; 75% to 90% occur only once, and approximately 9% lies in the top ten. The chain employs TRBV30 and TRBJ1-6; D ambiguous. Specimen: PBMCs. The receptor was derived from a man in his thirties or forties in good health and CMV-seropositive. The CDR3 sequence is CAWREGSNSPLHF. In DNA form, the CDR3 reads TGTGCCTGGAGAGAGGGAAGTAATTCACCCCTCCACTTT.